These T cell receptor beta chains were read from a single sample in a study of a mutant IDH1 vaccine in newly diagnosed glioma. Data came from immunoSEQ multiplex PCR; TCRdb stores just in-frame clones and leaves some out. The data contain tens of thousands of clones, 90% of them singletons. No antigens are known for them. Sequenced here: PBMCs, sampled from a glioma patient whose treatment included an IDH1 peptide vaccine. All receptors derive from a middle-aged woman with glioma. The CDR3 runs from the conserved cysteine through the conserved F or W. A D gene is named only where the DNA matches it firmly. Clone size, where shown, is once, few, many, or a class for clones that have expanded.

size: NA; V: TRBV15; J: TRBJ2-6; D: NA; DNA: TGTGCCACCAGCAGAGATGGACCCAGACCTGGGGCCAACGTCCTGACTTTC; CDR3: CATSRDGPRPGANVLTF
size: NA; V: TRBV7-8; J: TRBJ2-2; D: TRBD1; DNA: TGTGCCAGCAGCCCGCGGGCCAGGGGGATCTCCGGGGAGCTGTTTTTT; CDR3: CASSPRARGISGELFF
size: NA; V: TRBV4-3; J: TRBJ2-7; D: NA; DNA: TGCGCCAGCAGCCAAGAGGTCCAGGCTACAGCCTACGAGCAGTACTTC; CDR3: CASSQEVQATAYEQYF
size: NA; V: TRBV18; J: TRBJ1-1; D: NA; DNA: TGTGCCAGCTCACCACGGCGTGACGGGGCCTCTTCCCGGGACACTGAAGCTTTCTTT; CDR3: CASSPRRDGASSRDTEAFF
size: once; V: TRBV6-6; J: TRBJ2-3; D: TRBD2; DNA: TGTGCCAGTATACCCCGGGGGGCAGATACGCAGTATTTT; CDR3: CASIPRGADTQYF
size: NA; V: TRBV4-1; J: TRBJ1-5; D: TRBD1; DNA: TGCGCCAGCAGCCAAGGGGGACAGGGGCAGCCCCAGCATTTT; CDR3: CASSQGGQGQPQHF
size: NA; V: TRBV28; J: TRBJ1-5; D: TRBD1; DNA: TGTGCCAGCAGTCCATCCAGGGGGAGCAATCAGCCCCAGCATTTT; CDR3: CASSPSRGSNQPQHF
size: NA; V: TRBV6-1; J: TRBJ1-6; D: TRBD1; DNA: TGTGCCAGCAGTTGGCAGGGGGCCAGGAATTCACCCCTCCACTTT; CDR3: CASSWQGARNSPLHF
size: NA; V: TRBV5-6; J: TRBJ2-3; D: TRBD2; DNA: TGTGCCAGCAGCCCCTTCAGCGGGGGGGCGGATACGCAGTATTTT; CDR3: CASSPFSGGADTQYF
size: NA; V: TRBV5-1; J: TRBJ2-1; D: TRBD2; DNA: TGCGCCAGCAGCTTGCGACCTAGCGGGGGTAGCGATGAGCAGTTCTTC; CDR3: CASSLRPSGGSDEQFF
size: few; V: TRBV6-1; J: TRBJ1-4; D: NA; DNA: TGTGCCAGCCAAGGCTATTCGGCTGAAAAACTGTTTTTT; CDR3: CASQGYSAEKLFF
size: NA; V: TRBV5-5; J: TRBJ1-1; D: TRBD1; DNA: TGTGCCAGCAGCTTCCAACAGGGGGGGATGAACACTGAAGCTTTCTTT; CDR3: CASSFQQGGMNTEAFF
size: NA; V: TRBV9; J: TRBJ1-1; D: NA; DNA: TGTGCCAGCAGCGTAGCTCTCTCGAACACTGAAGCTTTCTTT; CDR3: CASSVALSNTEAFF
size: NA; V: TRBV7-2; J: TRBJ2-7; D: TRBD2; DNA: TGTGCCAGCAGTCGAGAAGCGGGGGCCCCCTACGAGCAGTACTTC; CDR3: CASSREAGAPYEQYF
size: NA; V: TRBV29-1; J: TRBJ2-1; D: TRBD1; DNA: TGCAGCGTAGCCGGGACAGAGTACAATGAGCAGTTCTTC; CDR3: CSVAGTEYNEQFF
size: NA; V: TRBV7-2; J: TRBJ1-1; D: NA; DNA: TGTGCCAGCACCGTCGAGGTGAACACTGAAGCTTTCTTT; CDR3: CASTVEVNTEAFF
size: NA; V: TRBV2; J: TRBJ2-5; D: NA; DNA: TGTGCCAGCAGGGGCGGACAGCTTCAAGAGACCCAGTACTTC; CDR3: CASRGGQLQETQYF
size: NA; V: TRBV25-1; J: TRBJ1-3; D: NA; DNA: TGTGCCAGCAGTGAAATTGACACGTTCTCTGGAAACACCATATATTTT; CDR3: CASSEIDTFSGNTIYF
size: NA; V: TRBV20-1; J: TRBJ2-7; D: NA; DNA: TGCAGTGCTAAGCCATCCTACGAGCAGTACTTC; CDR3: CSAKPSYEQYF
size: few; V: TRBV5-4; J: TRBJ1-1; D: NA; DNA: TGTGCCAGCAGCTTTGCCGGGTCTGAAGCTTTCTTT; CDR3: CASSFAGSEAFF